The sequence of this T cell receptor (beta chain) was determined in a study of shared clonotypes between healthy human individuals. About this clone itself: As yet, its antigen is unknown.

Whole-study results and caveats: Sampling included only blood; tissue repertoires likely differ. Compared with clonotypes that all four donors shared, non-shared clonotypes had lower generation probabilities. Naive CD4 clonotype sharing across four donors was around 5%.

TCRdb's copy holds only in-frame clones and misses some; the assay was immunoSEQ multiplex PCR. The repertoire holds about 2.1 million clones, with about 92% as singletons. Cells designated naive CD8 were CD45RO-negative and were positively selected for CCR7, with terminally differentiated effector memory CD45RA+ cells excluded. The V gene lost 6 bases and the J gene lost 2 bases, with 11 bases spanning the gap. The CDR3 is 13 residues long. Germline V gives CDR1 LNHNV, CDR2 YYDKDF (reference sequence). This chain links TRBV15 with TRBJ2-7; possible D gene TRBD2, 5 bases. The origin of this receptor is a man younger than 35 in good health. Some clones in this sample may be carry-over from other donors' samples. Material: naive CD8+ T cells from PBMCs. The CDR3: CATSPGLTYEQYF. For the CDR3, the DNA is TGTGCCACCAGTCCCGGACTCACCTACGAGCAGTACTTC.